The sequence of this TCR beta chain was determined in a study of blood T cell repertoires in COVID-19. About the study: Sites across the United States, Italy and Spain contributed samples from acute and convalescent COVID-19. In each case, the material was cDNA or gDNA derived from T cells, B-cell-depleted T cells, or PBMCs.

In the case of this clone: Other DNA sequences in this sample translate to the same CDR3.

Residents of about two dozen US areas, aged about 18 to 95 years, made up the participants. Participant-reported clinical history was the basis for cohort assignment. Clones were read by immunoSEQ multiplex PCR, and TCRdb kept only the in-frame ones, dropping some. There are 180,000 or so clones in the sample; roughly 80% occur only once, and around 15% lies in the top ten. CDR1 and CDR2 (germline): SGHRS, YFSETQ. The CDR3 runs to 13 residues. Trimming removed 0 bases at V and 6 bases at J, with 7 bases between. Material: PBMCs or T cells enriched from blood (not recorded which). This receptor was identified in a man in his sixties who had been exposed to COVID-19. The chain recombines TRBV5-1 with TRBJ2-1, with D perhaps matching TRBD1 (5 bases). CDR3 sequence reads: CASSLGTSNEQFF. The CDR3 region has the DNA TGCGCCAGCAGCTTGGGGACAAGCAATGAGCAGTTCTTC.